The entry that follows covers one T cell receptor (beta chain) sequence. What this receptor recognizes is not known. The data derive from a study of monozygotic twins with inflammatory bowel disease (dated by TCRdb to the late 2010s). At the level of the whole study: The full study comprised 28 monozygotic twin pairs: nine German pairs (four IBD-concordant, five IBD-discordant) and 19 IBD-discordant Danish pairs. Each individual had, on average, about 151 000 unique TCRalpha sequences and 181 000 unique TCRbeta sequences available for analysis. Within discordant pairs, disease-associated traits were sought mainly by comparing IBD patients with their genetically identical healthy co-twins.

The library relied on 5' RACE. For each TCR library, approximately 3.5 ug of total RNA was used. For each sample, cDNA synthesis was carried out in eight separate reactions using SMARTScribe reverse transcriptase. During cDNA synthesis, template switching was used to introduce unique molecular identifiers that contained a 6-nucleotide sample barcode. Amplification of TCRalpha and TCRbeta cDNA involved two nested PCRs of roughly 17 and 9 cycles, and each PCR was followed by bead purification. Before amplification, the cDNA was treated with uracil DNA-glycosylase and purified using the QIAquick PCR purification kit. In the second PCR, Illumina TruSeq-compatible adapters and sample-specific barcodes were added. Library quality and concentration were checked on TapeStation and Qubit, and libraries were pooled at around 5.3 ng each. Sequencing of the pooled libraries was done on an Illumina HiSeq2500 single-index Rapid Run using custom sequencing primers and 2 x 100 bp reads. In the paper's pipeline: MiGEC version 1.2.6 was used for UMI-based consensus assembly to correct PCR and sequencing errors. MiXCR version 2.1.1 was used for V(D)J alignment, clonotype assembly and CDR3 extraction. To normalise gene usage, clonotype sharing and MAIT/NKT TCR abundance, the top 1000, 10 000 and 20 000 clonotypes in each sample were analysed. After downsampling to 27 000 UMIs, diversity was calculated as the inverse Simpson index using the vegan R package. Paired Mann-Whitney U tests were applied to discordant twin pairs, with Benjamini-Hochberg correction for multiple testing. TCRdb reprocessed the public reads and reports one entry per CDR3 protein sequence, without DNA. These V and J calls derive from TCRdb rather than the authors' analysis. The table for this sample records a few hundred thousand distinct CDR3 sequences. The top ten hold 2.6% of the sample.

Broad study findings and their caveats: Distinction between different T cell subtypes could not be achieved in the analysis. Differing immunosuppressive treatments among patients may have added background noise and inter-individual variability to the repertoires. Concordant and discordant twins showed no difference in repertoire similarity, possibly because of limited statistical power. No single strong signal or clonotype linked to IBD turned up in the results, so the idea that one exists was not supported. IBD patients had lower TCRbeta repertoire diversity, measured by the inverse Simpson index, than their healthy co-twins. Compared with healthy twins, IBD patients had fewer clonotypes in common with other individuals, a difference most pronounced in patients showing signs of disease activity.

From each donor, an approximately 2.5 ml peripheral blood sample was drawn into PAXgene tubes and stored at -80 degrees C. Without any T cell sorting, total RNA was extracted from whole blood using the PAXgene blood miRNA kit on an automated QIAcube. Deep TCRalpha and TCRbeta repertoire profiling with unique molecular barcoding was performed on peripheral blood of monozygotic twin pairs concordant or discordant for inflammatory bowel disease. Smoking habits were recorded for all twin pairs, and individuals were classified as current, former or never smokers. This sequence originates from a human donor with ulcerative colitis or Crohn's disease, or a healthy co-twin of an affected twin (not recorded which). The material sequenced was blood.

CDR3 region: CAWRLRLATSTDTQYF. The chain joins TRBV30 to TRBJ2-3; TCRdb returns TRBD2, unconfirmable since there is no DNA. The germline V gene (reference sequence) provides CDR1 GTSNPN and CDR2 SVGIG. The CDR3, cysteine through phenylalanine, is 16 amino acids long. The DNA sequence is not available.